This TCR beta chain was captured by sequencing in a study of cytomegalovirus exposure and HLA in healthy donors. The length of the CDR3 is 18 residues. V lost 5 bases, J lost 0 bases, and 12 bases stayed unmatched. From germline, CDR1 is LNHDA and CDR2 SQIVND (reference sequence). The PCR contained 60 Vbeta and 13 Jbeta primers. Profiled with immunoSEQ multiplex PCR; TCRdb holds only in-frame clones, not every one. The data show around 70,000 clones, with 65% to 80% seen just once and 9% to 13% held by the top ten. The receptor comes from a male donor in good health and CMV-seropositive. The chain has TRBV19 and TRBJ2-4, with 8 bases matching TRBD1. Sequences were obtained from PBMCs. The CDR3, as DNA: TGTGCCAGTAGTTCCGGGACAGGAGATTACTTAGCCAAAAACATTCAGTACTTC. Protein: CASSSGTGDYLAKNIQYF. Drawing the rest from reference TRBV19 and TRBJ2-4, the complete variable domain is DGGITQSPKYLFRKEGQNVTLSCEQNLNHDAMYWYRQDPGQGLRLIYYSQIVNDFQKGDIAEGYSVSREKKESFPLTVTSAQKNPTAFYLCASSSGTGDYLAKNIQYFGAGTRLSVL.